This record concerns one T cell receptor beta chain sequence. Using immunoSEQ multiplex PCR, the repertoire was profiled, and TCRdb retains in-frame clones only, with some absent. The sample has approximately 160,000 clones, roughly 84% seen once. This sample was included in a study of blood T cell repertoires in COVID-19. Study in general: From T cells, B-cell-depleted T cells, or PBMCs came the material, which was cDNA or gDNA.

CDR1 KGHSY and CDR2 FQNENV come from the germline V gene. Trimming shortened V by 0 bases and J by 8 bases, and 10 bases separated the two germline ends. The CDR3 is 13 residues long. Material: peripheral blood. This clonotype was sampled from an older woman with acute or convalescent COVID-19. The chain links TRBV16 to TRBJ1-2; D is uncertain. The CDR3 protein is CASSQSEVRGYTF. The CDR3, as DNA: TGTGCCAGCAGCCAATCTGAAGTGCGGGGCTACACCTTC.